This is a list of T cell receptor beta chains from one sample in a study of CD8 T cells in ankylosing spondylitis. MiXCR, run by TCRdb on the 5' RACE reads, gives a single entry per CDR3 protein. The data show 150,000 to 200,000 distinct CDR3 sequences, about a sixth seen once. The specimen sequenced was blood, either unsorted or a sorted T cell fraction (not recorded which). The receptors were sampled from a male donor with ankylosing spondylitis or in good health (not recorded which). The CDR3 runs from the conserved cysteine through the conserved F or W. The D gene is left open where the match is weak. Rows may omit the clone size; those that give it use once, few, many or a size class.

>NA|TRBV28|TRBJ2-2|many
TGTGCCAGCAGCTTAGGAGGGACGAACACCGGGGAGCTGTTTTTT
CASSLGGTNTGELFF
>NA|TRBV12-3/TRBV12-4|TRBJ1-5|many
TGTGCCAGCAGACCTAGAGGGGTAGGTCAGCCCCAGCATTTT
CASRPRGVGQPQHF
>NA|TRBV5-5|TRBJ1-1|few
TGTGCCAGCAGCTTTGGTCCAAGGGCGAACACTGAAGCTTTCTTT
CASSFGPRANTEAFF
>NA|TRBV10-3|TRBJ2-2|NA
TGTGCCATCAGTGCTGGACTGAGGACTTTGCCCGGGGAGCTGTTTTTT
CAISAGLRTLPGELFF
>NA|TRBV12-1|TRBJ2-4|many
TGTGCCAGCAGCTCTAAAGTTTCGGCAGGGACGGCCAAAAACATTCAGTACTTC
CASSSKVSAGTAKNIQYF
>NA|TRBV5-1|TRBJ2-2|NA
TGCGCCAGCAGCTTGGGGTCCACAAACACCGGGGAGCTGTTTTTT
CASSLGSTNTGELFF
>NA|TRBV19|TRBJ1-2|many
TGTGCCAGTAGTATACAAGACGGTAACTATGGCTACACCTTC
CASSIQDGNYGYTF
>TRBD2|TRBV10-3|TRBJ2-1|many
TGTGCCTCCAGCAGCGGGAGCATTGGTGAGCAGTTCTTC
CASSSGSIGEQFF
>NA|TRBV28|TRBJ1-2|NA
TGTGCCAGCAGTTTGGGGGGCTCTAACTATGGCTACACCTTC
CASSLGGSNYGYTF
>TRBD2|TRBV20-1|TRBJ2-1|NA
TGCAGTGCTAGGGGACTAGCGGGATATCTGGATGAGCAGTTCTTC
CSARGLAGYLDEQFF
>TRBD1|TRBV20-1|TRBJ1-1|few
TGCAGTGCTAGCCCCCCGACAGGGGCGTGGAACACTGAAGCTTTCTTT
CSASPPTGAWNTEAFF
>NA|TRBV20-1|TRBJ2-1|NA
TGCAGTGCTGCCCCCGAGGGCAGGTCCTACAATGAGCAGTTCTTC
CSAAPEGRSYNEQFF
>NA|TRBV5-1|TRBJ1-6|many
TGCGCCAGCAGCAGGAGCTCCTATAATTCACCCCTCCACTTT
CASSRSSYNSPLHF
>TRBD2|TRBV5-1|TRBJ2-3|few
TGCGCCAGCAGCCAGTCCGGGACTAGCGGTAGCACAGATACGCAGTATTTT
CASSQSGTSGSTDTQYF
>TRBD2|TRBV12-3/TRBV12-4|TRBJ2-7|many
TGTGCCAGCAGTTTACTCTTAGCGGGAGTAAACGAGCAGTACTTC
CASSLLLAGVNEQYF
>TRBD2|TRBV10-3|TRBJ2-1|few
TGTGCCATCAGTGGGACTAGCGGAAATGAGCAGTTCTTC
CAISGTSGNEQFF
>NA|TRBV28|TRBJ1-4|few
TGTGCCAGCAGTTTAGCGTCAGCAACTAATGAAAAACTGTTTTTT
CASSLASATNEKLFF
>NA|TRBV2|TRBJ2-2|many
TGTGCCAGCAGTGAAGGGGTCGGCCTTCGCGGCACCGGGGAGCTGTTTTTT
CASSEGVGLRGTGELFF
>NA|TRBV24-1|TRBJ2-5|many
TGTGCCACCAGTGACCGACACCAGGGGAAGACCCAGTACTTC
CATSDRHQGKTQYF
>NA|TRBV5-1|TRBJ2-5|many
TGCGCCAGCAGCTGGTCTGGGCAGGCGCAAGAGACCCAGTACTTC
CASSWSGQAQETQYF
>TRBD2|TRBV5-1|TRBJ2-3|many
TGCGCCAGCAGCTTGGGACTAGCGGGATCAGATACGCAGTATTTT
CASSLGLAGSDTQYF
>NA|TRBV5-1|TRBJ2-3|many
TGCGCCAGCAGCTTGGCCGCCAGGAGCACAGATACGCAGTATTTT
CASSLAARSTDTQYF
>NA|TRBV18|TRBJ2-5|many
TGTGCCAGCTCACCACCGGGCATCCAAGAGACCCAGTACTTC
CASSPPGIQETQYF
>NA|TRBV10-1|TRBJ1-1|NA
TGCCTCATAGTGAAGCGGAGTCGAAGGAACACTGAAGCTTTCTTT
CLIVKRSRRNTEAFF
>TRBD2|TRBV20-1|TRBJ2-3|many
TGCAGTGCTAGAGATCCGCGGGGGGGCACAGATACGCAGTATTTT
CSARDPRGGTDTQYF
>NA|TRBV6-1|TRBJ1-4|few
TGTGCCAGCACCTGGACAGCGGACGTTGAAAAACTGTTTTTT
CASTWTADVEKLFF
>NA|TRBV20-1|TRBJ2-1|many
TGCAGTGCTAGCAGGTCAGAGAATACCTACAATGAGCAGTTCTTC
CSASRSENTYNEQFF
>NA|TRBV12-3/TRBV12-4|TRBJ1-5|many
TGTGCCAGCAGTTTTGGGGGCGGTCAGCCCCAGCATTTT
CASSFGGGQPQHF
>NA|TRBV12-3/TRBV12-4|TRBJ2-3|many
TGTGCCAGCAGTTTGTCCCAGGCCACAGATACGCAGTATTTT
CASSLSQATDTQYF
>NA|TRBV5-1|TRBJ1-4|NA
TGCGCCAGCAGCTTAACAGGGCCCGATAATGAAAAACTGTTTTTT
CASSLTGPDNEKLFF
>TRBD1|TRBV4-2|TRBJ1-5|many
TGTGCCAGCGCTACCCGGACAGGTCCCGATCAGCCCCAGCATTTT
CASATRTGPDQPQHF
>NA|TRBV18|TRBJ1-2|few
TGTGCCAGCTCACCCGGAACTTCGCAGGAGGGTGGCTACACCTTC
CASSPGTSQEGGYTF
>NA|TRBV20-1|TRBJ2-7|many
TGCAGTGCTAGGGACGGCAGCGCTGTGGAGCAGTACTTC
CSARDGSAVEQYF
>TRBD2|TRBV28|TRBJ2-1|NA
TGTGCCAGCAGTTTGGTACTAGCGGGATTCGAGCAGTTCTTC
CASSLVLAGFEQFF
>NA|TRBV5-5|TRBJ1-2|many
TGTGCCAGCAGCTTGGAGGGGGGCTCAAACTATGGCTACACCTTC
CASSLEGGSNYGYTF
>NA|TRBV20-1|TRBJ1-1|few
TGCAGTGCTGAGGAGATGACAAACACTGAAGCTTTCTTT
CSAEEMTNTEAFF
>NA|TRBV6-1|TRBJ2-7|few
TGTGCCAGCACGTCGAGGGGCCTGGGGAACCCCATATCCCACCTAAACTTC
CASTSRGLGNPISHLNF
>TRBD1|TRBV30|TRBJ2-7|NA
TGTGCCTGGAGAGGGGGACAGAACACCTACGAGCAGTACTTC
CAWRGGQNTYEQYF
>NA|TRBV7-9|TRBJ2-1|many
TGTGCCAGCAGCCCCACCACGGTAGTAGTGTCCTACAATGAGCAGTTCTTC
CASSPTTVVVSYNEQFF
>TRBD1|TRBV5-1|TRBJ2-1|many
TGCGCCAGCAGCCTAACCGGGACAGGGAACAATGAGCAGTTCTTC
CASSLTGTGNNEQFF
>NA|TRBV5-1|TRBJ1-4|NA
TGCGCCAGCAGCTTGCGGGATTATAATGAAAAACTGTTTTTT
CASSLRDYNEKLFF
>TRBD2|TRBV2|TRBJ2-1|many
TGTGCCAGCAGTGGAAGACTAGCTGATGAGCAGTTCTTC
CASSGRLADEQFF
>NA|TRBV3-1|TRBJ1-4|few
TGTGCCAGCAGCTCATCTTTCGAAAAACTGTTTTTT
CASSSSFEKLFF
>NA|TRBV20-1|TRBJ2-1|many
TGCAGTGTCGTTGCGGGGATAATGGGGGAGCAGTTCTTC
CSVVAGIMGEQFF
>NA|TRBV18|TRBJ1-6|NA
TGTGCCAGCTCACCTGCAGGGGACAATTCACCCCTCCACTTT
CASSPAGDNSPLHF
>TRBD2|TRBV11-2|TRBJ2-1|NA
TGTGCCAGCAGCCGATTGGGAGCGGGATACAATGAGCAGTTCTTC
CASSRLGAGYNEQFF
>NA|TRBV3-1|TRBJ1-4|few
TGTGCCAGCAGCCAACGCCACAACCAGTATGAAAAACTGTTTTTT
CASSQRHNQYEKLFF
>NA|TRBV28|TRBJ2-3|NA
TGTGCCAGCAGTTCTTTCAAGCGGTCTGACACAGATACGCAGTATTTT
CASSSFKRSDTDTQYF
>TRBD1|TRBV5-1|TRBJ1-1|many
TGCGCCAGCAGCTTTAGGACAGGCAACACTGAAGCTTTCTTT
CASSFRTGNTEAFF
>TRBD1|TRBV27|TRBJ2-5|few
TGTGCCAGCAGCCAAGGACAGGGGACAGAGACCCAGTACTTC
CASSQGQGTETQYF
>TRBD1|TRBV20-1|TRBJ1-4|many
TGCAGTGCTAGAGACGGACGACAGGGGAGGGAAAAACTGTTTTTT
CSARDGRQGREKLFF
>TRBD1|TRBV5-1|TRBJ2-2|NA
TGCGCCAGCTACAGGGGCGCAAACGGGGAGCTGTTTTTT
CASYRGANGELFF
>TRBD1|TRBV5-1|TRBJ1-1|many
TGCGCCAGCAGCTTGGAAGGGACAGGGAAAACTGAAGCTTTCTTT
CASSLEGTGKTEAFF
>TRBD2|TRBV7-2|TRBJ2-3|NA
TGTGCCAGCAGCACTACCCGGGGACTAGCGAGCACAGATACGCAGTATTTT
CASSTTRGLASTDTQYF
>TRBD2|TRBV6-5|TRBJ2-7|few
TGTGCCAGCAGTCTCGGGAGGACGGTTTTCGAGCAGTACTTC
CASSLGRTVFEQYF